The source of this T cell receptor beta chain is a study of blood T cell repertoires in COVID-19. At the level of the study: From the United States, Italy and Spain came samples of acute and convalescent COVID-19.

Participants reported their clinical history, and cohort assignment relied on those reports. Libraries were prepared by immunoSEQ multiplex PCR; TCRdb keeps only in-frame clonotypes and omits some of them. The data hold around 320,000 clones, with roughly 89% observed a single time. V shed 4 bases, J shed 8 bases, and the junction held 5 bases outside the gene matches. Germline CDR1 MNHEY, CDR2 SVGAGI. The CDR3 totals 14 residues. The receptor was derived from a woman aged 50 to 60 who had been exposed to COVID-19. The V and J genes are TRBV6-5 and TRBJ2-1; 10 nucleotides match TRBD2. The sequencing sample was made of PBMCs or T cells enriched from blood (not recorded which). The CDR3 sequence is CASSSLAGADEQFF. The CDR3 DNA sequence: TGTGCCAGCAGTTCCCTAGCGGGGGCTGATGAGCAGTTCTTC.